This entry lists 13 T cell receptor beta chains sequenced from one sample in a study of blood T cells in healthy people across ages. Sample-barcoded 5' priming and a J-beta primer mix drove a second PCR of 7 to 11 cycles. Each CDR3 protein gets one entry after TCRdb re-called the 5' RACE reads with MiXCR. The sample includes about 1.8 million distinct CDR3 sequences, roughly 49% seen only once; the top ten take roughly 2%. The sample consisted of blood. Receptors originate from a woman aged 40 to 50 in good health.

This rearrangement joins TRBV27 to TRBJ2-1; D gene unclear. From germline, CDR1 is MNHEY and CDR2 SMNVEV (reference sequence). V lost 5 bases, J lost 2 bases, and 16 bases lay in between. The CDR3 contains 16 residues. CDR3 in DNA: TGTGCCAGCAGTCTAAACCTCAACCGACCCTACAATGAGCAGTTCTTC. Translated: CASSLNLNRPYNEQFF.

Here the CDR3 reads CASSPPGPLNEKLFF. The CDR3 nucleotides read TGTGCCAGCAGTCCCCCGGGACCGCTTAATGAAAAACTGTTTTTT. The chain carries TRBV25-1 and TRBJ1-4; weak D call: TRBD1 (5 bases). The V end lost 5 bases, the J end lost 4 bases, and 14 bases lay between the germline ends. CDR3 length: 15 amino acids. The germline V gene has CDR1 MGHDK and CDR2 SYGVNS.

The chain recombines TRBV20-1 with TRBJ1-5, with D tentatively TRBD1 (6 bases). V was trimmed by 6 bases and J by 1 base, leaving 13 bases between them. Germline V CDR1 and CDR2: DFQATT, SNEGSKA (reference sequence). This CDR3 has 14 residues. The CDR3 DNA reads as TGCAGTGCAAGGACAGATAGAAGCAATCAGCCCCAGCATTTT. Translated, it gives CSARTDRSNQPQHF.

J is TRBJ2-5 and V is TRBV4-1, with D perhaps matching TRBD2 (7 bases). CDR1 and CDR2 (germline): MGHRA, YSYEKL. V lost 1 base to trimming and J lost 5 bases, with 11 bases between them. CDR3 length equals 14 residues. Here the CDR3 DNA reads TGCGCCAGCAGCCAAGGAAAGGGGGGGGAGACCCAGTACTTC. The encoded protein is CASSQGKGGETQYF.

The rearrangement uses TRBV5-1 and TRBJ2-3; no clear D. Trimming removed 2 bases at V and 6 bases at J, with 16 bases between. This CDR3 spans 15 amino acids. Germline CDR1 SGHRS, CDR2 YFSETQ. The DNA for the CDR3 is TGCGCCAGCAGCTTCTCGCCCGGCTCGGAGGATACGCAGTATTTT. This codes for CASSFSPGSEDTQYF. The whole variable domain, remainder taken from reference TRBV5-1 and TRBJ2-3, is KAGVTQTPRYLIKTRGQQVTLSCSPISGHRSVSWYQQTPGQGLQFLFEYFSETQRNKGNFPGRFSGRQFSNSRSEMNVSTLELGDSALYLCASSFSPGSEDTQYFGPGTRLTVL.

The chain links TRBV27 to TRBJ1-5; D is uncertain. CDR1 is MNHEY and CDR2 is SMNVEV in the germline V gene (reference sequence). The CDR3 is 16 amino acids. Trimming left V 4 bases short and J 0 bases short, with 13 bases between. The CDR3 DNA sequence: TGTGCCAGCAGTTCTCGGACGGATAATAGCAATCAGCCCCAGCATTTT. Its translation: CASSSRTDNSNQPQHF.

CDR3 coding DNA: TGCGCCAGCAGCCGAGGACGGCCATCCTACGAGCAGTACTTC. It encodes CASSRGRPSYEQYF. The rearrangement joins TRBV4-1 to TRBJ2-7, with D uncertain. The CDR3 has 14 residues. Trimming removed 4 bases from V and 1 base from J, with 11 bases in between. The germline V gene has CDR1 MGHRA and CDR2 YSYEKL.

This clonotype occurred a few times. V is TRBV9 and J is TRBJ2-3, with no clear D. Trimming removed 0 bases at V and 8 bases at J, with 4 bases between. The V gene's germline CDR1 is SGDLS and CDR2 YYNGEE. The CDR3 is 11 residues long. The CDR3 loop is CASSVDVTQYF. As DNA, the CDR3 is TGTGCCAGCAGCGTAGATGTTACGCAGTATTTT.

The chain recombines TRBV3-1 with TRBJ1-2, with a possible D match to TRBD1 (6 bases). The germline CDR1 and CDR2 sequences are LGHDT and YNNKEL (reference sequence). This CDR3 has 13 residues. The germline V and J ends were trimmed by 7 bases and 8 bases, with 17 bases remaining between them. The CDR3 DNA sequence: TGTGCCAGCACCGGTTGGGGGGGGCGAGGCTACACCTTC. Translation: CASTGWGGRGYTF.

The chain recombines TRBV29-1 with TRBJ2-2; TRBD1 agrees at 9 bases. Germline V gene sequence: CDR1 SQVTM, CDR2 ANQGSEA. This CDR3 comprises 12 residues. Unmatched junction bases numbered 2, after V lost 3 bases and J lost 9 bases. This CDR3 is CSVEGQGWELFF. The CDR3 bases are TGCAGCGTTGAGGGACAGGGCTGGGAGCTGTTTTTT.

This clonotype was picked up a small number of times. This chain joins TRBV4-2 and TRBJ2-1, with no clear D. The V and J ends lost 2 bases and 6 bases respectively, with 14 bases between them. The CDR3 runs 15 residues. Per the germline V gene, CDR1 is LGHNA and CDR2 is YNFKEQ. The CDR3 coding sequence is TGTGCCAGCAGCCAATGGAAGTTGTCGGGCAATGAGCAGTTCTTC. Protein: CASSQWKLSGNEQFF.

The chain carries TRBV4-3 and TRBJ2-7; 8 nucleotides agree with TRBD1. With V trimmed by 0 bases and J by 5 bases, 6 bases remained unmatched. From germline, CDR1 is LGHNA and CDR2 YSLEER. The CDR3 runs to 15 residues. The DNA of the CDR3 is TGCGCCAGCAGCCAAGACCGGACAGGGCTGGACGAGCAGTACTTC. Translation gives CASSQDRTGLDEQYF.

The chain links TRBV5-1 to TRBJ2-3; a possible D gene is TRBD1 (5 bases). CDR3 length: 15 amino acids. Deletions cut 1 base from V and 6 bases from J, with 15 bases between. Germline values: CDR1 SGHRS, CDR2 YFSETQ. CDR3 sequence: CASSLSSGPLDTQYF. The DNA of the CDR3 is TGCGCCAGCAGCTTGTCTTCAGGGCCATTGGATACGCAGTATTTT.